This T cell receptor (beta chain) was profiled in a study of identical twins. Findings and caveats of the study: Donors were not followed over many years; analysis was cross-sectional. Out-of-frame alpha sequences common to twins exhibited a surplus of low generation probability.

V was pared by 6 bases and J by 7 bases, with 13 bases between. This CDR3 spans 12 amino acids. Germline lookup yields CDR1 SGHTA and CDR2 FQGNSA. In TCRdb, the 5' RACE reads were re-called with MiXCR into one record per CDR3 protein. This table holds 600,000 to 800,000 distinct CDR3 sequences, approximately 22% found once. On this clonotype itself: Its antigen is not identified.

The data also belong to a second study, concerning T cells expressing NK-cell markers.

Specimen: PBMCs. The sequence came from a woman aged 18 to 35 in good health. This chain links TRBV7-2 with TRBJ2-7; the D is unclear. CDR3 residues: CASSYLDGEQYF. For the CDR3, the DNA is TGTGCCAGCAGTTACCTGGACGGGGAGCAGTACTTC.